One sample yielded the 15 T cell receptor beta chains listed below, sequenced in a study of CD8 T cell repertoires and HIV-1 epitope variants. These receptors lack a known antigen. The table came from immunoSEQ multiplex PCR; TCRdb's copy has only in-frame clones and leaves some out. The sample lists over 5,000 clones, 66% occurring once. The specimen was cultured CD8+ T cells derived from PBMCs. These receptors were collected from a male donor with HIV.

The rearrangement links TRBV28 to TRBJ2-7; unclear D gene. The germline CDR1 and CDR2 sequences are MDHEN and SYDVKM. CDR3 length: 12 residues. Trimming removed 6 bases from V and 3 bases from J, with 9 bases in between. The CDR3 region is CASSQYGYEQYF. The CDR3 DNA reads as TGTGCCAGCAGCCAGTACGGCTACGAGCAGTACTTC.

This chain links TRBV9 with TRBJ1-1; D remains unclear. The CDR3 length is 15 residues. V lost 4 bases to trimming and J lost 1 base, with 14 bases between them. The germline V gene has CDR1 SGDLS and CDR2 YYNGEE. The CDR3 sequence: CASSPGGETNTEAFF. CDR3 bases: TGTGCCAGCAGCCCAGGCGGGGAAACGAACACTGAAGCTTTCTTT.

The chain employs TRBV5-3 and TRBJ2-7; TRBD1 aligns across 8 bases. TRBV5-3 is assigned to the ORF class and has an uncertain function. V lost 4 bases to trimming and J lost 3 bases; unmatched junction nucleotides: 15. This CDR3 comprises 17 residues. CDR3 nucleotides: TGTGCCAGAAGCGGGAGGTGGGTAGGACAGGGCGACTACGAGCAGTACTTC. Translation gives CARSGRWVGQGDYEQYF.

This chain connects TRBV6-6 to TRBJ2-1; unclear D gene. CDR1 is MNHNY, CDR2 SVGAGI, per germline (reference sequence). CDR3 length: 14 amino acids. V gave up 0 bases and J gave up 5 bases, with 8 bases separating them. The CDR3 bases are TGTGCCAGCAGTTACTCGACCCAGAACAATGAGCAGTTCTTC. Translated, it gives CASSYSTQNNEQFF.

This clone was seen a few times. The chain employs TRBV5-1 and TRBJ2-7; D unclear. From germline, CDR1 is SGHRS and CDR2 YFSETQ. Deletions cut 0 bases from V and 4 bases from J, with 2 bases between. This CDR3 spans 11 amino acids. CDR3 region: CASSLGYEQYF. CDR3 sequence (DNA): TGCGCCAGCAGCTTGGGGTACGAGCAGTACTTC.

In this sample, this clone is medium-sized. The genes are TRBV4-1 and TRBJ2-7; 8 positions match TRBD2. The CDR3 has 13 residues. J gave up 5 bases and V 1 base, and 1 base lay outside the gene matches. Germline V gene lookup returns CDR1 MGHRA and CDR2 YSYEKL. The CDR3 spells CASSQGTSNEQYF. The CDR3 region has the DNA TGCGCCAGCAGCCAAGGGACTAGCAACGAGCAGTACTTC.

This clone was counted a single time. CDR3 region: CASKLAGLSDTQYF. The CDR3 DNA reads as TGTGCCAGCAAACTAGCGGGGTTATCCGATACGCAGTATTTT. V and J are TRBV6-1 and TRBJ2-3; 10 nucleotides agree with TRBD2. V dropped 7 bases and J dropped 6; count of bases not matched to a gene: 7. This CDR3 has 14 residues. CDR1 is MNHNS, CDR2 SASEGT, per germline.

This clone was observed a single time. The gene calls are TRBV9 and TRBJ2-5; 7 nucleotides align to TRBD2. CDR1 and CDR2 (germline): SGDLS, YYNGEE. After removal of 0 bases from V and 0 bases from J, the junction contained 5 bases not matched to a gene. CDR3 length: 16 residues. CDR3 sequence reads: CASSVAERGYQETQYF. The CDR3 region has the DNA TGTGCCAGCAGCGTAGCTGAGCGGGGCTACCAAGAGACCCAGTACTTC.

This clone was seen more than once but under ten times. This chain connects TRBV7-9 to TRBJ2-1, with a weak D call TRBD1 (5 bases). Germline CDR1 is SEHNR and CDR2 is FQNEAQ (reference sequence). This CDR3 is 14 amino acids long. Between the trimmed V and J ends, which lost 8 bases and 10 bases, there was a span of 21 bases. CDR3 in DNA: TGTGCCAGCGTAACTTCGACAGAACCTTGGGAGCAGTTCTTC. Protein: CASVTSTEPWEQFF.

This clone occurred once. V usage is TRBV18 and J usage is TRBJ1-5, with no clear D. Germline values: CDR1 KGHSH, CDR2 LQKENI. The ends were cut back, 3 bases at V and 0 bases at J, with 3 bases in the middle. CDR3 length: 13 residues. The CDR3 is CASSPHSNQPQHF. The CDR3 DNA reads as TGTGCCAGCTCACCTCATAGCAATCAGCCCCAGCATTTT. Combining the CDR3 with reference TRBV18 and TRBJ1-5 gives the whole variable domain NAGVMQNPRHLVRRRGQEARLRCSPMKGHSHVYWYRQLPEEGLKFMVYLQKENIIDESGMPKERFSAEFPKEGPSILRIQQVVRGDSAAYFCASSPHSNQPQHFGDGTRLSIL.

The chain recombines TRBV4-2 with TRBJ1-2, with D possibly being TRBD1 (5 bases). The CDR3 runs 14 residues. In germline, CDR1 is LGHNA, CDR2 YNFKEQ. V dropped 0 bases and J dropped 4 bases, with 9 bases sitting between them. CDR3: CASSQEVRGYGYTF. The CDR3 DNA is TGTGCCAGCAGCCAAGAAGTGAGGGGCTATGGCTACACCTTC.

The V call is TRBV14, the J call TRBJ1-1, with D hard to call. The germline gives CDR1 SGHDN, CDR2 FVKESK. The CDR3 has 13 residues. V was clipped by 4 bases and J by 1 base, with 7 bases between them. The CDR3 DNA is TGTGCCAGCAGCCTGGGGTGGAACACTGAAGCTTTCTTT. Amino acid sequence: CASSLGWNTEAFF. Supplemented by reference TRBV14 and TRBJ1-1, the full variable domain reads EAGVTQFPSHSVIEKGQTVTLRCDPISGHDNLYWYRRVMGKEIKFLLHFVKESKQDESGMPNNRFLAERTGGTYSTLKVQPAELEDSGVYFCASSLGWNTEAFFGQGTRLTVV.

The rearrangement joins TRBV30 to TRBJ1-2, with D perhaps TRBD1 (5 bases). V gave up 2 bases and J gave up 4 bases, with 17 bases separating them. CDR3 length: 15 residues. Germline lookup yields CDR1 GTSNPN and CDR2 SVGIG (reference sequence). The CDR3 nucleotides are TGTGCCTGGAGTCCGACGGGGGGGGATTCCTATGGCTACACCTTC. Its protein product is CAWSPTGGDSYGYTF.

This clone was detected a few times. The chain employs TRBV28 and TRBJ2-7; 9 bases line up with TRBD2. Losses at the gene ends were 0 bases for V and 0 bases for J; bases not matched to a gene: 3. The CDR3 extends over 16 amino acids. Germline V gene data show CDR1 as MDHEN and CDR2 as SYDVKM. The CDR3, as DNA: TGTGCCAGCAGTTTATGGCGACTAGCGGACTCCTACGAGCAGTACTTC. Its protein is CASSLWRLADSYEQYF.

This chain links TRBV7-3 with TRBJ2-1; D is tentatively TRBD1 or TRBD2 (6 bases each). Trimming left V 1 base short and J 8 bases short, with 24 bases between. This CDR3 contains 18 residues. Germline CDR1 and CDR2: SGHTA and FQGTGA. CDR3 protein: CASSLKGGADVSVYEQFF. Written as DNA, the CDR3 is TGTGCCAGCAGCTTAAAGGGGGGAGCGGACGTTTCGGTCTATGAGCAGTTCTTC.